This TCR beta chain was sequenced in a study of T cells in Graves' hyperthyroidism and ophthalmopathy. Study as a whole: Specimen type is peripheral blood, collected at initial diagnosis prior to any treatment. Study findings and constraints: Most thyroid clonotypes expanded above 0.001 appeared in blood too.

This CDR3 is built from 18 residues. Per germline, CDR1 PRHDT and CDR2 FYEKMQ (reference sequence). The V and J ends lost 2 bases and 3 bases, in that order; junction bases with no gene match: 7. Among ophthalmopathy patients, the Clinical Activity Score reached at least 3, the NOSPECS grade reached at least 4, and duration remained under 3 months. Clinical symptoms, serum thyroxine, TRAb, thyroid ultrasound and orbital computed tomography established diagnosis. Concerning this clonotype: Antigen specificity is unknown.

Authors of the study amplified TCR beta CDR3 regions from RNA transcripts. TCR CDR3 underwent first-round RT-PCR with the HTBI primer set. Each CDR3 protein gets one entry after TCRdb re-called the multiplex PCR reads with MiXCR. Of 640,000 or so distinct CDR3 sequences in the sample, approximately 14% were seen once. This TCR was recovered from a young woman with Graves' ophthalmopathy. This sequence joins TRBV13 and TRBJ2-2; 12 bases map to TRBD2. Sequenced material: blood. The CDR3 spells CASSLITTSGSDTGELFF. CDR3 bases: TGTGCCAGCAGCTTAATTACGACTAGCGGGAGCGACACCGGGGAGCTGTTTTTT.